This T cell receptor beta chain was recovered during a study of control samples from healthy donors and cancer patients. The repertoire was sequenced with immunoSEQ multiplex PCR; TCRdb's copy has only in-frame clones and lacks some. The table lists 90,000 to 110,000 clones, about 89% of them singletons, with approximately 15% in the top ten. Germline-derived CDR1 and CDR2 are MNHNS and SASEGT. The V and J ends lost 3 bases and 1 base respectively, with 12 bases between them. The CDR3 spans 15 residues. The clonotype comes from a woman in her 50s in good health. The rearrangement links TRBV6-1 to TRBJ2-5; tentatively, D is TRBD2 (6 bases). Sequencing used blood. CDR3 sequence (DNA): TGTGCCAGCAGTGAGGGGACTTTAACCCAAGAGACCCAGTACTTC. Translated: CASSEGTLTQETQYF.